The 2 T cell receptor beta chains presented below share a single source sample, sequenced in a study of blood T cell repertoires in COVID-19. TCRdb's table, derived via immunoSEQ multiplex PCR, lists solely in-frame clones and lacks some. The sample has around 29,000 clones; approximately 91% are singletons. Sample: peripheral blood. The source is a human donor with active COVID-19. The donor label of this sample is uncertain.

Turning to this clone: Other nucleotide sequences from this sample produce the same CDR3. The chain recombines TRBV7-9 with TRBJ2-7, with D unresolved. This CDR3 has 13 amino acids. Germline V gene data show CDR1 as SEHNR and CDR2 as FQNEAQ (reference sequence). V was shortened by 2 bases and J by 3 bases, with 8 bases between the two germline ends. The CDR3 sequence: CASSLSGGYEQYF. Written as DNA, the CDR3 is TGTGCCAGCAGCTTATCCGGCGGCTACGAGCAGTACTTC.

The rearrangement joins TRBV7-9 to TRBJ1-5; no clear D gene. V lost 3 bases, J lost 3 bases, and 9 bases lay in between. CDR3 size: 14 residues. Germline CDR1 SEHNR, CDR2 FQNEAQ (reference sequence). As DNA, the CDR3 is TGTGCCAGCAGCTTTTCACAGAACAATCAGCCCCAGCATTTT. It specifies CASSFSQNNQPQHF.